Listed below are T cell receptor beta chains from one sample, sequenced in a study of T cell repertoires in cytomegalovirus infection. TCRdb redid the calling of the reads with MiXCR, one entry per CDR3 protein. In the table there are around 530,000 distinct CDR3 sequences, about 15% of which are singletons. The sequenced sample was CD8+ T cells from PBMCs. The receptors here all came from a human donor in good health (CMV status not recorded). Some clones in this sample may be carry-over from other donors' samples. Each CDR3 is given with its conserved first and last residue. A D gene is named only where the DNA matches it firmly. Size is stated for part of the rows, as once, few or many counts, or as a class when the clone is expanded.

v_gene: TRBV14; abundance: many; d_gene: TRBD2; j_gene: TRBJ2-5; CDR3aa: CASSLGLAVYQETQYF; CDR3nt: TGTGCCAGCAGCCTAGGACTAGCGGTTTACCAAGAGACCCAGTACTTC
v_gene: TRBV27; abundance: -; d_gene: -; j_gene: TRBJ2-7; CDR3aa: CASSLLGPFEQYF; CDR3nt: TGTGCCAGCAGTCTTCTGGGACCCTTCGAGCAGTACTTC
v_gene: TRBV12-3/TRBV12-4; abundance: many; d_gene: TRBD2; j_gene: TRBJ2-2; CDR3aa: CASSPGLAPGELFF; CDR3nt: TGTGCCAGCAGTCCGGGACTAGCCCCCGGGGAGCTGTTTTTT
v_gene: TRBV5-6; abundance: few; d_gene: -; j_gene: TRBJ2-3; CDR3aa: CASFPLTGEADTQYF; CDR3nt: TGTGCCAGCTTTCCCCTAACGGGGGAGGCCGATACGCAGTATTTT
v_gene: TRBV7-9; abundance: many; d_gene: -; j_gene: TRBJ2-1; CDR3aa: CASSLVTGLNEQFF; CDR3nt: TGTGCCAGCAGCTTGGTAACAGGGTTGAATGAGCAGTTCTTC
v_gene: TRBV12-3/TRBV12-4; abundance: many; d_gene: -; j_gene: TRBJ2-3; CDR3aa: CASSPVGVTDTQYF; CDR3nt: TGTGCCAGCAGTCCCGTTGGGGTAACAGATACGCAGTATTTT
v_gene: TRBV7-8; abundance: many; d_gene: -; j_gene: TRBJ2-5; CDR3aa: CASSLGLSQETQYF; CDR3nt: TGTGCCAGCAGCTTGGGCTTGAGCCAAGAGACCCAGTACTTC
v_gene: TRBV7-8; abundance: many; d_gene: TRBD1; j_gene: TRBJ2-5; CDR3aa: CASRHRQGRETQYF; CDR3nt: TGTGCCAGCAGACACCGACAGGGACGGGAGACCCAGTACTTC
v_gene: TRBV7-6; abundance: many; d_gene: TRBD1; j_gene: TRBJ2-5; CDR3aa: CASRLSKPGQHHQETQYF; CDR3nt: TGTGCCAGCAGACTCAGCAAGCCGGGACAGCACCACCAAGAGACCCAGTACTTC
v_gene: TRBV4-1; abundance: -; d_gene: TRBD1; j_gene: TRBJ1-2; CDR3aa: CASSQRTGGGYTF; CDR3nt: TGCGCCAGCAGCCAGAGGACAGGGGGAGGCTACACCTTC
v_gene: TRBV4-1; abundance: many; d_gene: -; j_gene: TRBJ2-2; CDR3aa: CASSQAGGHTGELFF; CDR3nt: TGCGCCAGCAGCCAAGCGGGGGGCCACACCGGGGAGCTGTTTTTT
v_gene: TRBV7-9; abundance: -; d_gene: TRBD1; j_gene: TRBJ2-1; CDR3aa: CASRRGQGIYNEQFF; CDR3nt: TGTGCCAGCAGGCGGGGACAGGGGATCTACAATGAGCAGTTCTTC
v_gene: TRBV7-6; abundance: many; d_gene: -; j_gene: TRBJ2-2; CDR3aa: CASSFYTGTRNTGELFF; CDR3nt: TGTGCCAGCAGTTTTTACACCGGGACCCGGAACACCGGGGAGCTGTTTTTT
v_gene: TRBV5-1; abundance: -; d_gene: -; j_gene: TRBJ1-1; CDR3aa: CASSLRQPGAEAFF; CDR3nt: TGCGCCAGCAGCTTGAGACAGCCAGGAGCTGAAGCTTTCTTT
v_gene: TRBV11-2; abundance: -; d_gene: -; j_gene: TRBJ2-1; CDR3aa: CASSFRPIEQFF; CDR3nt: TGTGCCAGCAGCTTTCGACCGATTGAGCAGTTCTTC
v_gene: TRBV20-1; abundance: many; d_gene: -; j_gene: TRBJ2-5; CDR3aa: CSARTNNQETQYF; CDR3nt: TGCAGTGCCCGGACCAACAACCAAGAGACCCAGTACTTC
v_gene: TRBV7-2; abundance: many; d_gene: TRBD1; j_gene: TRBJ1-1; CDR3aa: CASSLTLGTGATEAFF; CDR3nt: TGTGCCAGCAGCCTCACCCTAGGGACAGGGGCCACTGAAGCTTTCTTT
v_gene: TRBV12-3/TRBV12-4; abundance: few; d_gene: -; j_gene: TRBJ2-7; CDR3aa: CASSPEGGPAYEQYF; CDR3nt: TGTGCCAGCAGCCCAGAGGGGGGACCAGCCTACGAGCAGTACTTC
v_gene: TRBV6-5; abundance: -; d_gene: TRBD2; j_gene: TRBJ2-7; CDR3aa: CASSTGGLASQSSYEQYF; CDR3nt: TGTGCCAGCAGTACCGGGGGACTAGCTTCCCAGAGCTCCTACGAGCAGTACTTC
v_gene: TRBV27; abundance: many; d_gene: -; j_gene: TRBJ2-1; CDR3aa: CASSFSPAFYNEQFF; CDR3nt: TGTGCCAGCAGTTTTTCTCCGGCATTCTACAATGAGCAGTTCTTC
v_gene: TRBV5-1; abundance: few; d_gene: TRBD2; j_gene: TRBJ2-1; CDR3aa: CASSSRASGGENNEQFF; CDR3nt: TGCGCCAGCAGCAGCAGGGCGAGCGGGGGGGAGAACAATGAGCAGTTCTTC
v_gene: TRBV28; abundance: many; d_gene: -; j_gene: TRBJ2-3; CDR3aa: CASSRYTEADF; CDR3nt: TGTGCCAGCAGTCGGTACACTGAAGCCGATTTT
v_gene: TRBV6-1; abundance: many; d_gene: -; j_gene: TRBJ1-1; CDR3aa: CASSEGRERRTEAFF; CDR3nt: TGTGCCAGCAGTGAAGGTAGGGAAAGGAGAACTGAAGCTTTCTTT
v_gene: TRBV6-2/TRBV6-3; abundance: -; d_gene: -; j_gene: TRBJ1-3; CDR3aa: CASSGPSSGNTIYF; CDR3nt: TGTGCCAGCAGCGGCCCAAGCTCTGGAAACACCATATATTTT
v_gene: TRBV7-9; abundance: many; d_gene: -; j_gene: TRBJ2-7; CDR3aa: CASSPDTPSYEQYF; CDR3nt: TGTGCCAGCAGCCCGGACACACCCTCCTACGAGCAGTACTTC
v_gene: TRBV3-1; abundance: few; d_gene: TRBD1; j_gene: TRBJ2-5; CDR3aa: CASSHGFGTDGYQETQYF; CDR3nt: TGTGCCAGCAGCCATGGATTCGGGACAGATGGATACCAAGAGACCCAGTACTTC
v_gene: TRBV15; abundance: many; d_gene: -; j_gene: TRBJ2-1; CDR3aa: CATEGGGEVEQFF; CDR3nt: TGTGCCACCGAGGGAGGTGGGGAAGTGGAGCAGTTCTTC
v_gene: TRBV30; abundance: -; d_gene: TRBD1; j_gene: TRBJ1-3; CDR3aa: CAWNPDRGEGNTIYF; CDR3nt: TGTGCCTGGAACCCGGACAGGGGAGAAGGAAACACCATATATTTT
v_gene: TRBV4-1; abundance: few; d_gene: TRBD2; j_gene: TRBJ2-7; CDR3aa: CASSQVLAGDSYEQYF; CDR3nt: TGCGCCAGCAGCCAAGTTCTAGCGGGGGACTCCTACGAGCAGTACTTC
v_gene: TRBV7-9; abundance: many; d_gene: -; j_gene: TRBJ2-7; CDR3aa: CASSSAQGSGYEQYF; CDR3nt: TGTGCCAGCAGCTCCGCGCAGGGGTCGGGCTACGAGCAGTACTTC
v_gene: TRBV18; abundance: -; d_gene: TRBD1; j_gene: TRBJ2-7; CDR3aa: CASSPRRQGVLGYEQYF; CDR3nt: TGTGCCAGCTCACCGCGAAGGCAGGGGGTACTCGGCTACGAGCAGTACTTC
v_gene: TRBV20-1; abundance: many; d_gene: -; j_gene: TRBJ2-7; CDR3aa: CSARQGSYEQYF; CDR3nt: TGCAGTGCTAGACAGGGGTCCTACGAGCAGTACTTC
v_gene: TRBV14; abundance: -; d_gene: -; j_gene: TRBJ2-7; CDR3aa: CASSQSPGRLWEQYF; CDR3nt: TGTGCCAGCAGCCAGTCCCCGGGCCGTCTCTGGGAGCAGTACTTC
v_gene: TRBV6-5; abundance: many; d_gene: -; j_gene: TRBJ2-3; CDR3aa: CASSYSKMDLTLGDTQYF; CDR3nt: TGTGCCAGCAGTTACTCGAAGATGGATCTGACGTTGGGGGATACGCAGTATTTT
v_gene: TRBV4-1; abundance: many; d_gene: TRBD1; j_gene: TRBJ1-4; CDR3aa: CASSQDPGGRSEKLFF; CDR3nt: TGCGCCAGCAGCCAAGATCCAGGGGGCCGGAGTGAAAAACTGTTTTTT
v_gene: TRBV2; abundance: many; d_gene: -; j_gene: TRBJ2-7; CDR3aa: CASREDSKSMTYEQYF; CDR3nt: TGTGCCAGCAGGGAGGACAGTAAATCGATGACCTACGAGCAGTACTTC
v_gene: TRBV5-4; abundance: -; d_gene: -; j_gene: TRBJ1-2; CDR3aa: CASSLRAPYYGYTF; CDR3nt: TGTGCCAGCAGCTTGAGGGCCCCCTACTATGGCTACACCTTC
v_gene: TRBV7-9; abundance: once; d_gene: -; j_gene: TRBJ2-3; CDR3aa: CASGDRADTQYF; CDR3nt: TGTGCCAGCGGGGATAGGGCAGATACGCAGTATTTT
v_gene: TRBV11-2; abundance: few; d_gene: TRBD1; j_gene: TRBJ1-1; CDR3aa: CASSPGGTGTEAFF; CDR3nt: TGTGCCAGCAGCCCTGGGGGGACAGGCACTGAAGCTTTCTTT
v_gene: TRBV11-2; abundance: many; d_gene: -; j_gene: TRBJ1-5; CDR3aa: CASSLDFGGNQPQHF; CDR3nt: TGTGCCAGCAGCTTAGATTTTGGGGGCAATCAGCCCCAGCATTTT
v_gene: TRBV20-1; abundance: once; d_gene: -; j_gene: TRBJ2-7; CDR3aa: CSARDIRQVYEQYF; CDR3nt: TGCAGTGCTAGAGATATTCGGCAGGTCTACGAGCAGTACTTC
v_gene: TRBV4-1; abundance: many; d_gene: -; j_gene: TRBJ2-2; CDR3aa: CASSQDRGSLNTGELFF; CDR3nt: TGCGCCAGCAGCCAAGATCGAGGCAGTCTGAACACCGGGGAGCTGTTTTTT
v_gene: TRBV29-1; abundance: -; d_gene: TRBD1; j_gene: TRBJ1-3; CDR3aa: CSVYRGTDTIYF; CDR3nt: TGCAGCGTGTACCGGGGGACAGACACCATATATTTT
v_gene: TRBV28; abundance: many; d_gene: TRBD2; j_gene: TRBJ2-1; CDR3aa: CASSSPKRGWREGRVRFF; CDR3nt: TGTGCCAGCAGTTCCCCAAAGAGAGGGTGGCGGGAGGGCCGGGTACGTTTCTTC
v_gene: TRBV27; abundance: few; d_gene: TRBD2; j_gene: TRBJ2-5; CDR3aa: CASSPDGGSGETQYF; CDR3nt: TGTGCCAGCAGCCCCGACGGGGGGTCGGGGGAGACCCAGTACTTC
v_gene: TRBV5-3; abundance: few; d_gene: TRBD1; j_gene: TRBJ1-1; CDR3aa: CVSGYGTVNTEAFF; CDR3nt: TGTGTCAGCGGGTATGGGACAGTGAACACTGAAGCTTTCTTT
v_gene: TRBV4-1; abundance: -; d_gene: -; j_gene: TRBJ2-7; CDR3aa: CASSQIGGYEQYF; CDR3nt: TGCGCCAGCAGCCAAATAGGAGGCTACGAGCAGTACTTC
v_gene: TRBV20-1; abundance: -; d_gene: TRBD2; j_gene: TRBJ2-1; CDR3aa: CSARVRAGGRYNEQFF; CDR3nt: TGCAGTGCTAGAGTTCGAGCGGGGGGGCGGTACAATGAGCAGTTCTTC
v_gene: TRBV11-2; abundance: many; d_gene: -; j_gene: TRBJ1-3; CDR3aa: CASSLAGGDSGNTIYF; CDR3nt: TGTGCCAGCAGCTTAGCCGGGGGGGACTCTGGAAACACCATATATTTT
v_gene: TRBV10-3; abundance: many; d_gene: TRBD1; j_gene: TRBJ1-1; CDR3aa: CAISATGAGTEAFF; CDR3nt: TGTGCCATCAGTGCTACAGGGGCTGGGACTGAAGCTTTCTTT
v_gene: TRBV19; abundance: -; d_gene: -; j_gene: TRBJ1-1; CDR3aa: CASSIRGVFTEAFF; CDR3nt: TGTGCCAGTAGTATAAGAGGGGTGTTCACTGAAGCTTTCTTT
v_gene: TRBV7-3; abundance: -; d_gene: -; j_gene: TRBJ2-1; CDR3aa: CASSFGTNPYNEQFF; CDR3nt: TGTGCCAGCAGCTTCGGTACTAACCCCTACAATGAGCAGTTCTTC
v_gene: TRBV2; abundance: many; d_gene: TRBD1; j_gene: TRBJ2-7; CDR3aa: CASSERWGQGYEQYF; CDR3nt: TGTGCCAGCAGTGAAAGGTGGGGACAGGGCTACGAGCAGTACTTC
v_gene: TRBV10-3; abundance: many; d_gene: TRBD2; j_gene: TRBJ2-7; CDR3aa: CAIRETSGGSEEQYF; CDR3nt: TGTGCCATCAGGGAGACTAGCGGGGGATCTGAAGAGCAGTACTTC
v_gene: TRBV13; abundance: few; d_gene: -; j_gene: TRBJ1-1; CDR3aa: CASSFSLKIHEEAFF; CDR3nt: TGTGCCAGCAGCTTCTCGCTTAAAATACACGAAGAAGCTTTCTTT
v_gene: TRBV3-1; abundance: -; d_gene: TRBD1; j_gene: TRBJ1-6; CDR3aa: CASSQSPKSGTGAYNSPLHF; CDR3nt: TGTGCCAGCAGCCAGTCCCCTAAGTCTGGGACAGGGGCCTATAATTCACCCCTCCACTTT